This T cell receptor (beta chain) came from a study of CD4 T cells in relation to SARS-CoV-2 and coronaviruses. Whole-study findings and limits: In approximately 70% of donors, memory CD4+ clonotypes crossrecognized SARS-CoV-2 and at least one common cold coronavirus spike. No crossreactivity against non-spike viral proteins was tested here.

This clone was counted a single time. What it recognizes is unknown. Naive and memory CD4+ T cell DNA was deep-sequenced without culture. Sequenced by immunoSEQ multiplex PCR; TCRdb stores in-frame clones only, minus some. The sample lists about 37,000 clones; 70% to 90% were seen once. There are 15 residues in the CDR3. With 7 bases clipped from V and 5 bases from J, the junction kept 11 bases outside the gene matches. In germline, CDR1 is MGHDK, CDR2 SYGVNS. The sequenced sample was memory CD4+ T cells from PBMCs. The sequence was collected from an adult with COVID-19. V gene TRBV25-1 combines with J gene TRBJ2-5; 9 nucleotides line up with TRBD1. CDR3 coding DNA: TGTGCCAGCAATTCTCGTGGACAGGGGCAGGAGACCCAGTACTTC. Its translation is CASNSRGQGQETQYF.